This T cell receptor beta chain was sequenced during a study of CD8+ T cells in alopecia areata. This CDR3 has 14 amino acids. Germline V gene data show CDR1 as LNHDA and CDR2 as SQIVND (reference sequence). V was shortened by 7 bases and J by 2 bases, with 12 bases between the two germline ends. Treatment meaning: oral pan-JAK inhibitor, 5-10 mg twice daily. Isolated RNA was reverse transcribed into cDNA used as the sequencing template. Sequencing used immunoSEQ multiplex PCR; TCRdb keeps in-frame clones, though not all of them. The sample has about 180,000 clones; about 51% are singletons. The rearrangement joins TRBV19 to TRBJ1-5; a possible D gene is TRBD1 (5 bases). The TCR was taken from a human donor with alopecia areata. This specimen consisted of CD8+ T cells sorted from blood, obtained around week 54, from a patient treated with tofacitinib. CDR3: CASIGQGGNQPQHF. CDR3 coding DNA: TGTGCCAGTATCGGGCAGGGTGGCAATCAGCCCCAGCATTTT. The variable domain in full, with the rest retrieved from reference TRBV19 and TRBJ1-5, is DGGITQSPKYLFRKEGQNVTLSCEQNLNHDAMYWYRQDPGQGLRLIYYSQIVNDFQKGDIAEGYSVSREKKESFPLTVTSAQKNPTAFYLCASIGQGGNQPQHFGDGTRLSIL.